These 16 T cell receptor beta chains originate from one sample sequenced in a study of shared clonotypes between healthy human individuals. The protocol was immunoSEQ multiplex PCR, while the TCRdb copy is restricted to in-frame clones and leaves out a portion. The table includes millions of clones, about 92% detected once. The sample comprised naive CD4+ T cells from PBMCs. The subset is: CD45RA+ positively selected. The receptors derive from a man aged 18 to 30 in good health. Some clones in this sample may be carry-over from other donors' samples.

This sequence joins TRBV5-1 and TRBJ2-7; D is possibly TRBD2 (5 bases). Germline V gene data show CDR1 as SGHRS and CDR2 as YFSETQ. Between the trimmed V and J ends, which lost 2 bases and 5 bases, there was a span of 11 bases. The CDR3 is 13 residues long. CDR3: CASSFRPGDEQYF. The CDR3 DNA follows: TGCGCCAGCAGCTTCCGGCCCGGGGACGAGCAGTACTTC.

This clone was detected only once. The chain combines TRBV29-1 with TRBJ1-4; D is ambiguous. From germline, CDR1 is SQVTM and CDR2 ANQGSEA. Trimming cost V 7 bases and J 5 bases, with 14 bases left between them. There are 13 residues in the CDR3. The CDR3: CSGSGLGNEKLFF. In DNA form, the CDR3 reads TGCAGCGGCAGTGGGTTGGGGAATGAAAAACTGTTTTTT.

This clone appeared a single time. The chain has TRBV4-2 and TRBJ2-1, with D tentatively TRBD1 or TRBD2 (5 bases each). The germline V gene has CDR1 LGHNA and CDR2 YNFKEQ. This CDR3 is built from 14 residues. Trimming stripped 2 bases from V and 8 bases from J, with 13 bases between. The CDR3 DNA follows: TGTGCCAGCAGCCAATGGGACGGCGACGATGAGCAGTTCTTC. Protein product: CASSQWDGDDEQFF.

Comments on this clone: This sample includes further DNA sequences coding for the same CDR3. This sequence joins TRBV28 and TRBJ1-1, with D perhaps TRBD1 (5 bases). V gave up 2 bases and J gave up 7 bases, with 8 bases separating them. Germline CDR1 reads MDHEN; CDR2 reads SYDVKM. The CDR3 runs 12 residues. CDR3 DNA sequence: TGTGCCAGCAGTTTACGGGGGAGTGAAGCTTTCTTT. Protein sequence: CASSLRGSEAFF. The full variable domain, in which reference TRBV28 and TRBJ1-1 provide the parts outside the CDR3, is DVKVTQSSRYLVKRTGEKVFLECVQDMDHENMFWYRQDPGLGLRLIYFSYDVKMKEKGDIPEGYSVSREKKERFSLILESASTNQTSMYLCASSLRGSEAFFGQGTRLTVV.

This clone has a handful of counts. The chain recombines TRBV30 with TRBJ1-2; D call uncertain. Trimming took 4 bases from V and 6 from J, leaving 18 bases between them. The CDR3 length is 14 residues. Looked up from germline, CDR1 is GTSNPN and CDR2 is SVGIG (reference sequence). DNA of the CDR3: TGTGCCTGGAAGCAGGCCGGGCGGGTTGATGGCTACACCTTC. Its protein product is CAWKQAGRVDGYTF.

The chain links TRBV18 to TRBJ2-7; D gene uncertain. CDR3 length equals 17 residues. V lost 4 bases and J 0 bases, leaving 19 bases between the germline ends. The germline V gene encodes CDR1 KGHSH and CDR2 LQKENI. The CDR3 DNA follows: TGTGCCAGCTCACGAGAGCAGGTAGCCGTCATCTCCTACGAGCAGTACTTC. Its protein is CASSREQVAVISYEQYF.

This clone was observed a single time. The gene calls are TRBV29-1 and TRBJ1-2, with TRBD1 identical over 8 bases. Germline assignment: CDR1 SQVTM and CDR2 ANQGSEA. With V trimmed by 6 bases and J by 0 bases, 15 bases remained unmatched. The CDR3 contains 17 residues. CDR3 amino acids: CSVGLRTGIKTNYGYTF. DNA for the CDR3: TGCAGCGTAGGGTTGAGGACAGGGATTAAGACTAACTATGGCTACACCTTC.

This clone was picked up a small number of times. The sample holds other DNA sequences that translate to the same CDR3. The rearrangement uses TRBV30 and TRBJ1-5; D not resolved. The CDR3 consists of 13 residues. CDR1 and CDR2 from the germline V gene are GTSNPN and SVGIG (reference sequence). V was cut by 0 bases and J by 4 bases, with 7 bases left in between. The CDR3 reads CAWSVRGNQPQHF. The DNA for the CDR3 is TGTGCCTGGAGTGTACGGGGTAATCAGCCCCAGCATTTT.

The chain combines TRBV7-8 with TRBJ2-3; 16 nucleotides align to TRBD2. V dropped 8 bases and J dropped 5; count of bases not matched to a gene: 10. In germline, CDR1 is SGHVS, CDR2 FQNEAQ. This CDR3 is 17 amino acids long. This CDR3 reads CASDQGLAGGPGDTQYF. The CDR3 DNA reads as TGTGCCAGCGATCAGGGACTAGCGGGAGGGCCGGGAGATACGCAGTATTTT.

V and J are TRBV10-3 and TRBJ1-6; TRBD1 agrees at 7 bases. Germline trimming cut 9 bases from V and 7 bases from J; bases unmatched to any gene: 6. The CDR3 runs 13 residues. Germline V lookup: CDR1 ENHRY, CDR2 SYGVKD. This CDR3 is CAIATGPNSPLHF. The CDR3 bases are TGTGCCATAGCGACAGGGCCAAATTCACCCCTCCACTTT.

This clone appeared a few times. The gene calls are TRBV5-5 and TRBJ2-7; 9 bases match TRBD1. CDR3 size: 17 residues. V was pared by 4 bases and J by 6 bases, with 17 bases of the junction left unmatched. The V gene's germline CDR1 is SGHKS and CDR2 YYEKEE (reference sequence). The CDR3: CASSPAPGQGFLGEQYF. For the CDR3, the DNA is TGTGCCAGCAGCCCGGCCCCCGGACAGGGGTTCCTTGGCGAGCAGTACTTC.

The J gene is TRBJ2-3, the V gene TRBV18; TRBD2 is a possible D gene (6 bases). Trimming shortened V by 0 bases and J by 7 bases, and 14 bases separated the two germline ends. Germline CDR1 and CDR2: KGHSH and LQKENI. CDR3 length: 15 amino acids. CDR3 in amino acids: CASSPPGGVRNTQYF. In DNA form, the CDR3 reads TGTGCCAGCTCACCACCGGGGGGAGTGCGAAATACGCAGTATTTT. Full variable domain (missing parts from reference TRBV18 and TRBJ2-3): NAGVMQNPRHLVRRRGQEARLRCSPMKGHSHVYWYRQLPEEGLKFMVYLQKENIIDESGMPKERFSAEFPKEGPSILRIQQVVRGDSAAYFCASSPPGGVRNTQYFGPGTRLTVL.

The chain's CDR3 is CAISEERVGYEQYF. The CDR3 region has the DNA TGTGCCATCAGTGAGGAGAGGGTTGGCTACGAGCAGTACTTC. This sequence joins TRBV10-3 and TRBJ2-7, with a weak D call TRBD2 (5 bases). Trimming removed 2 bases at V and 3 bases at J, with 11 bases between. The CDR3 has 14 residues. The germline V gene encodes CDR1 ENHRY and CDR2 SYGVKD.

The chain recombines TRBV6-6 with TRBJ2-5, with a possible D match to TRBD2 (5 bases). Germline V lookup: CDR1 MNHNY, CDR2 SVGAGI (reference sequence). Trimming shortened V by 1 base and J by 3 bases, and 6 bases separated the two germline ends. CDR3 length: 13 amino acids. Here the CDR3 reads CASSYYGEETQYF. In DNA, the CDR3 is TGTGCCAGCAGTTACTACGGGGAAGAGACCCAGTACTTC.

On this clone itself: The same CDR3 also results from other DNA sequences found in this sample. V gene TRBV6-5 combines with J gene TRBJ1-5; D unresolved. Trimming cost V 2 bases and J 2 bases, with 7 bases left between them. The CDR3 length is 14 residues. Germline V gene sequence: CDR1 MNHEY, CDR2 SVGAGI. The CDR3 region is CASSYGPRNQPQHF. CDR3 in DNA: TGTGCCAGCAGTTACGGTCCGCGCAATCAGCCCCAGCATTTT.

The chain combines TRBV4-1 with TRBJ2-1, with 7 bases lining up with TRBD2. The germline gives CDR1 MGHRA, CDR2 YSYEKL. The trim removed 3 bases at V and 9 bases at J, leaving 8 bases unmatched. The length of the CDR3 is 14 residues. The CDR3 coding sequence is TGCGCCAGCAGCCACGGCGCGGGAGCGGTTGAGCAGTTCTTC. Translation gives CASSHGAGAVEQFF.